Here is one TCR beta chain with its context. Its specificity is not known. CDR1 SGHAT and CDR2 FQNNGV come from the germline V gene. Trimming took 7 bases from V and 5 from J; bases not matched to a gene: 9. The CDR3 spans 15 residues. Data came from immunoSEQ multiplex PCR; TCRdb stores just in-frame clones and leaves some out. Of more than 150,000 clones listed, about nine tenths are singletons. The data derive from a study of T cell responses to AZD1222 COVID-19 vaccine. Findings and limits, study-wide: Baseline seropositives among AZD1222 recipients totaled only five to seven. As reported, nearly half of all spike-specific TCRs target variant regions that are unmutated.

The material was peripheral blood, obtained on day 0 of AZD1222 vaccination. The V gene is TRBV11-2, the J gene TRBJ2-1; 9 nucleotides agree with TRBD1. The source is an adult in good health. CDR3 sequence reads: CASTRQGVPDNEQFF. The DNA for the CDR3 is TGTGCCAGCACTAGACAGGGGGTACCTGACAATGAGCAGTTCTTC.